This is a list of T cell receptor beta chains from one sample in a study of control samples from healthy donors and cancer patients. Measured with immunoSEQ multiplex PCR; TCRdb has only the in-frame clones, and not every one. The sample lists 99,000 or so clones; roughly 85% were seen once. The sequenced sample consisted of blood. The origin of the receptors is a woman aged 45 to 65 in good health. Each CDR3 is given with its conserved first and last residue. A D gene is named only where the DNA matches it firmly. Not every row has a clone size; where given, it reads once, few, many or a size class.

>TRBV7-9|TRBJ2-3|.|.
CASSSGLRSQYF
TGTGCCAGCAGTTCAGGGCTTCGGTCACAGTATTTT
>TRBV9|TRBJ1-5|.|.
CASSVNLNQPQHF
TGTGCCAGCAGCGTAAACCTCAATCAGCCCCAGCATTTT
>TRBV4-3|TRBJ2-2|.|.
CASSQIGAGELFF
TGCGCCAGCAGTCAAATTGGGGCCGGGGAGCTGTTTTTT
>TRBV10-3|TRBJ1-1|TRBD1|.
CAISLQGRAEAFF
TGTGCCATCAGTTTACAGGGGAGGGCTGAAGCTTTCTTT
>TRBV7-9|TRBJ2-3|.|.
CASSLVEGGTDTQYF
TGTGCCAGCAGCTTAGTTGAGGGAGGCACAGATACGCAGTATTTT
>TRBV5-1|TRBJ2-1|.|.
CASSLSLQSYNEQFF
TGCGCCAGCAGCTTGAGCCTCCAGTCCTACAATGAGCAGTTCTTC
>TRBV2|TRBJ2-7|.|many
CASSERRGEQYF
TGTGCCAGCAGTGAACGGCGGGGCGAGCAGTACTTC
>TRBV10-3|TRBJ1-2|TRBD1|.
CAISEGQGNGYTF
TGTGCCATCAGTGAGGGACAGGGAAATGGCTACACCTTC
>TRBV12-5|TRBJ1-1|TRBD1|.
CASGLGSGTGGTEAFF
TGTGCTAGTGGTTTGGGGTCCGGGACAGGGGGCACTGAAGCTTTCTTT
>TRBV5-6|TRBJ2-5|.|.
CASSFFGGAGETQYF
TGTGCCAGCAGCTTCTTTGGGGGGGCGGGAGAGACCCAGTACTTC
>TRBV14|TRBJ1-1|.|.
CASSLNRATEAFF
TGTGCCAGCAGCCTCAACAGGGCCACTGAAGCTTTCTTT
>TRBV3-1/TRBV3-2|TRBJ1-1|TRBD1|.
CASSQDATGGAEAFF
TGTGCCAGCAGCCAAGATGCAACAGGGGGCGCTGAAGCTTTCTTT
>TRBV7-2|TRBJ2-6|TRBD1|.
CASSGQVSGANVLTF
TGTGCCAGCAGCGGACAGGTCTCTGGGGCCAACGTCCTGACTTTC
>TRBV5-6|TRBJ1-1|.|.
CASRSRRNTEAFF
TGTGCCAGCAGGTCCCGAAGAAACACTGAAGCTTTCTTT
>TRBV5-4|TRBJ1-2|TRBD1|.
CASSLDRGGGYTF
TGTGCCAGCAGTCTAGACAGGGGTGGGGGCTACACCTTC
>TRBV19|TRBJ1-1|TRBD1|.
CASSGDSLNTEAFF
TGTGCCAGTAGTGGGGACAGCTTGAACACTGAAGCTTTCTTT
>TRBV21-1|TRBJ2-5|.|.
CASSPFTGGPNEETQYF
TGTGCCAGCAGCCCATTCACGGGGGGACCTAATGAAGAGACCCAGTACTTC
>TRBV13|TRBJ2-5|.|.
CASTDPGQRRAQYF
TGTGCCAGCACCGACCCGGGACAAAGACGGGCCCAGTACTTC
>TRBV29-1|TRBJ2-1|.|.
CSVEVDRGRGRSLNEQFF
TGCAGCGTTGAAGTCGACAGAGGCCGAGGCCGTTCCTTGAATGAGCAGTTCTTC
>TRBV28|TRBJ1-1|TRBD1|few
CASRGGQVNTEAFF
TGTGCCAGCAGAGGGGGACAGGTTAACACTGAAGCTTTCTTT
>TRBV4-2|TRBJ1-5|.|.
CASSQDRRAPGNQPQHF
TGTGCCAGCAGCCAAGATCGCCGGGCGCCGGGCAATCAGCCCCAGCATTTT
>TRBV7-2|TRBJ1-5|.|.
CASSVEGLVSQPQHF
TGTGCCAGCAGCGTGGAGGGGCTAGTAAGTCAGCCCCAGCATTTT
>TRBV5-8|TRBJ1-2|.|.
CASSLLVGYGYTF
TGTGCCAGCAGCTTGTTAGTAGGGTATGGCTACACCTTC
>TRBV5-5|TRBJ2-7|TRBD1|.
CASSLGDRVLLEQYF
TGTGCCAGCAGCTTGGGGGACAGGGTCCTCCTCGAGCAGTACTTC
>TRBV28|TRBJ2-7|.|.
CASSLTSRTYEQYF
TGTGCCAGCAGCCTGACGTCAAGGACCTACGAGCAGTACTTC
>TRBV7-2|TRBJ1-2|.|.
CASSLAIQGSYGYTF
TGTGCCAGCAGCTTAGCAATCCAGGGGAGCTATGGCTACACCTTC
>TRBV6-5|TRBJ1-1|.|.
CASKVSRDVAEAFF
TGTGCCAGCAAAGTGAGTAGGGATGTCGCTGAAGCTTTCTTT
>TRBV3-1/TRBV3-2|TRBJ2-6|.|.
CASSLLTAPFGANVLTF
TGTGCCAGCAGCCTATTGACTGCACCCTTTGGGGCCAACGTCCTGACTTTC
>TRBV4-2|TRBJ1-6|TRBD1|once
CASSQDGRGGGSPLHF
TGTGCCAGCAGCCAAGATGGCAGGGGGGGTGGTTCACCCCTCCACTTT
>TRBV24-1|TRBJ1-5|.|.
CATSDRMGDGSNQPQHF
TGTGCCACCAGTGATCGAATGGGTGACGGTAGCAATCAGCCCCAGCATTTT
>TRBV9|TRBJ2-1|.|.
CASSGSGTPNSYNEQFF
TGTGCCAGCAGCGGATCAGGGACCCCAAATTCCTACAATGAGCAGTTCTTC
>TRBV7-6|TRBJ2-1|.|.
CASSLGPLSSYNEQFF
TGTGCCAGCAGCCTAGGACCCCTAAGCTCCTACAATGAGCAGTTCTTC
>TRBV18|TRBJ2-7|.|few
CASSPPRAGQWGEQYF
TGTGCCAGCTCACCGCCGAGAGCGGGACAGTGGGGGGAGCAGTACTTC
>TRBV18|TRBJ2-5|TRBD1|once
CATSGGETQYF
TGTGCCACCTCAGGGGGAGAGACCCAGTACTTC
>TRBV28|TRBJ1-4|.|once
CASTQGIATNEKLFF
TGTGCCAGCACTCAGGGAATTGCAACTAATGAAAAACTGTTTTTT
>TRBV27|TRBJ1-6|.|.
CASSPQSSYNSPLHF
TGTGCCAGCAGTCCCCAGAGCTCCTATAATTCACCCCTCCACTTT
>TRBV19|TRBJ1-2|TRBD1|many
CASNRQGANYGYTF
TGTGCCAGTAATCGACAGGGCGCTAACTATGGCTACACCTTC
>TRBV28|TRBJ1-1|.|.
CASGEQGSTEAFF
TGTGCCAGCGGGGAACAGGGTAGCACTGAAGCTTTCTTT
>TRBV28|TRBJ1-4|.|.
CASSRFGAGLATNEKLFF
TGTGCCAGCAGTCGTTTCGGGGCGGGACTTGCAACTAATGAAAAACTGTTTTTT
>TRBV7-2|TRBJ2-7|.|once
CASSFRGEQYF
TGTGCCAGCAGTTTCAGGGGCGAGCAGTACTTC
>TRBV27|TRBJ2-7|.|.
CASSSGRREYF
TGTGCCAGCAGTTCGGGACGGAGGGAGTACTTC
>TRBV3-1/TRBV3-2|TRBJ1-3|.|.
CASSQVDNTIYF
TGTGCCAGCAGCCAAGTAGATAACACCATATATTTT
>TRBV25-1|TRBJ2-1|.|.
CASSDSIEQFF
TGTGCCAGCAGTGACTCTATTGAGCAGTTCTTC
>TRBV10-3|TRBJ2-1|.|.
CAISDQLQSAGGQFF
TGTGCCATCAGTGACCAGCTTCAATCTGCCGGGGGGCAGTTCTTC
>TRBV28|TRBJ2-1|TRBD2|.
CASSPPGTRFYNEQFF
TGTGCCAGCAGTCCTCCCGGGACTAGGTTTTACAATGAGCAGTTCTTC
>TRBV15|TRBJ2-3|TRBD2|.
CATSARTSPDTQYF
TGTGCCACCAGCGCACGGACTAGCCCAGATACGCAGTATTTT
>TRBV25-1|TRBJ1-2|.|.
CASSENRGSNYGYTF
TGTGCCAGCAGTGAAAATAGGGGATCAAACTATGGCTACACCTTC
>TRBV7-4|TRBJ1-5|TRBD1|.
CASSFKGTGNNQPQHF
TGTGCCAGCAGCTTTAAAGGGACAGGAAACAATCAGCCCCAGCATTTT
>TRBV19|TRBJ2-5|TRBD2|once
CASSGTRQETQYF
TGTGCCAGTAGCGGGACTAGACAAGAGACCCAGTACTTC
>TRBV30|TRBJ1-5|.|few
CAWKGSGPGSSQHF
TGTGCCTGGAAGGGCTCAGGACCGGGGTCTTCCCAGCATTTT
>TRBV5-4|TRBJ1-2|TRBD1|.
CASTPDRDYGYTF
TGTGCCAGCACTCCGGACAGGGACTATGGCTACACCTTC
>TRBV28|TRBJ2-7|.|.
CASSFVGITYEQYF
TGTGCCAGCAGTTTCGTCGGAATAACCTACGAGCAGTACTTC
>TRBV6-5|TRBJ2-1|TRBD1|.
CASSPDRVEQFF
TGTGCCAGCAGTCCGGACAGGGTTGAGCAGTTCTTC
>TRBV6-6|TRBJ1-2|TRBD1|.
CASIIGTGHGYTF
TGTGCCAGCATCATCGGGACAGGCCATGGCTACACCTTC
>TRBV19|TRBJ2-7|.|.
CASSIFYSSYEQYF
TGTGCCAGTAGTATCTTCTATAGCTCCTACGAGCAGTACTTC
>TRBV5-1|TRBJ1-1|TRBD1|.
CASSSPQGARNTEAFF
TGCGCCAGCAGCTCTCCACAGGGGGCACGGAACACTGAAGCTTTCTTT
>TRBV12-3/TRBV12-4|TRBJ2-1|.|.
CASRGTPYNEQFF
TGTGCCAGCCGCGGGACACCCTACAATGAGCAGTTCTTC
>TRBV25-1|TRBJ1-2|.|.
CASSEARPDGYTF
TGTGCCAGCAGTGAAGCCAGGCCGGATGGCTACACCTTC
>TRBV19|TRBJ2-7|.|.
CASSFGAVGSYEQYF
TGTGCCAGTAGTTTCGGGGCTGTAGGTTCCTACGAGCAGTACTTC